This record concerns one T cell receptor beta chain sequence. The sequencing template was cDNA reverse transcribed from extracted RNA. Using immunoSEQ multiplex PCR, the repertoire was profiled, and TCRdb retains in-frame clones only, with some absent. This sample yields 250,000 or so clones, of which about 68% are seen a single time; around 1.2% belongs to the top ten. Peripheral blood and lesional scalp punch biopsies were taken from alopecia areata patients. CDR1 and CDR2 from the germline V gene are MRHNA and SNTAGT. The CDR3 extends over 10 amino acids. V gave up 6 bases and J gave up 1 base, with 0 bases separating them. This entry belongs to a study of CD8+ T cells in alopecia areata. Study information: Those patients who were treated received oral tofacitinib, which was given at 5 to 10 mg twice daily for moderate-to-severe alopecia areata.

The sequence was collected from a human donor with alopecia areata. The source was CD4+ T cells sorted from blood, collected at week 0. The rearrangement links TRBV6-4 to TRBJ2-5, with D unresolved. The DNA for the CDR3 is TGTGCCAGCAGCCAAGAGACCCAGTACTTC. Its protein product is CASSQETQYF.